Presented here are 29 T cell receptor beta chains from one specimen sequenced in a study of T cells in Graves' hyperthyroidism and ophthalmopathy. Amplified TCR beta CDR3 regions came from RNA transcripts. Carried out on the TCR CDR3, a first-round RT-PCR used the HTBI primer set. Using its own MiXCR run on the multiplex PCR reads, TCRdb lists one record per CDR3 protein. The data contain about 660,000 distinct CDR3 sequences, roughly 46% of them singletons. The sequenced sample was peripheral blood or thyroid tissue (not recorded which). The origin of the receptors is an adult man with Graves' disease, either hyperthyroidism or ophthalmopathy (not recorded which).

The chain recombines TRBV19 with TRBJ2-2; D might be TRBD2 (7 bases). The ends were cut back, 6 bases at V and 6 bases at J, with 14 bases in the middle. Germline V gene lookup returns CDR1 LNHDA and CDR2 SQIVND (reference sequence). The CDR3 sequence is 14 residues long. The CDR3 DNA follows: TGTGCCAGTAGCCCAGGGGAGGGGGCCGGGGAGCTGTTTTTT. This translates into CASSPGEGAGELFF.

A few counts support this clonotype. The chain recombines TRBV14 with TRBJ1-1; 9 bases map to TRBD1. J gave up 0 bases and V 3 bases, and 5 bases lay outside the gene matches. Per the germline V gene, CDR1 is SGHDN and CDR2 is FVKESK. The CDR3 contains 16 residues. The CDR3 is CASSQGQGALNTEAFF. The CDR3 DNA is TGTGCCAGCAGCCAGGGACAGGGAGCCCTGAACACTGAAGCTTTCTTT.

The CDR3 DNA is TGTGCCAGCAGTGTAGGACAGGGGTCGTCACCCCAGCATTTT. The encoded protein is CASSVGQGSSPQHF. The chain employs TRBV2 and TRBJ1-5; 9 positions match TRBD1. CDR1 SNHLY and CDR2 FYNNEI come from the germline V gene. CDR3 size: 14 residues. J gave up 10 bases and V 4 bases, and 8 bases lay outside the gene matches.

Comment on this clonotype: This may come from a read error, since a much larger clone is one base off. The rearrangement links TRBV29-1 to TRBJ1-1; D not resolved. Trimming shortened V by 7 bases and J by 5 bases, and 8 bases separated the two germline ends. The germline gives CDR1 SQVTM, CDR2 ANQGSEA. The CDR3 sequence is 10 residues long. The CDR3: CSGGMTEAFF. DNA of the CDR3: TGCAGCGGCGGGATGACTGAAGCTTTCTTT.

Ten or more counts support this clonotype. The rearrangement joins TRBV7-8 to TRBJ1-6, with TRBD1 matching over 10 bases. CDR3 size: 15 residues. The V and J ends lost 5 bases and 9 bases, in that order; junction bases with no gene match: 7. In germline, CDR1 is SGHVS, CDR2 FQNEAQ. The CDR3 here is CASSQTGGLGSPLHF. Written as DNA, the CDR3 is TGTGCCAGCAGCCAGACAGGGGGCCTCGGTTCACCCCTCCACTTT.

This clonotype occurred a few times. The V call is TRBV19, the J call TRBJ1-3, with D tentatively TRBD1 (5 bases). CDR3 length: 14 residues. Per the germline V gene, CDR1 is LNHDA and CDR2 is SQIVND (reference sequence). The V end lost 6 bases, the J end lost 0 bases, and 9 bases lay between the germline ends. CDR3: CASSQGYSGNTIYF. The CDR3 DNA reads as TGTGCCAGTAGCCAGGGTTACTCTGGAAACACCATATATTTT.

The rearrangement joins TRBV7-8 to TRBJ1-1; a possible D gene is TRBD1 (5 bases). The germline V and J ends were trimmed by 4 bases and 4 bases, with 13 bases remaining between them. Germline V gene data show CDR1 as SGHVS and CDR2 as FQNEAQ. The CDR3 length is 14 residues. DNA for the CDR3: TGTGCCAGCAGCTGGGGGGGAGGGCCCACTGAAGCTTTCTTT. Protein: CASSWGGGPTEAFF.

V usage is TRBV10-3 and J usage is TRBJ1-2; perhaps TRBD1 as D (5 bases). This CDR3 is built from 13 residues. V was clipped by 3 bases and J by 5 bases, with 10 bases between them. Germline-derived CDR1 and CDR2 are ENHRY and SYGVKD. The CDR3, as DNA: TGTGCCATCAGTGACGGGGGGTTGTATGGCTACACCTTC. Translation gives CAISDGGLYGYTF.

The chain links TRBV6-5 to TRBJ2-7; 8 bases are shared with TRBD2. V lost 5 bases, J lost 3 bases, and 6 bases stayed unmatched. Germline V gives CDR1 MNHEY, CDR2 SVGAGI. The CDR3 contains 14 residues. CDR3 in DNA: TGTGCCAGCAGTCATACTAGCGGACGCTACGAGCAGTACTTC. Its protein product is CASSHTSGRYEQYF.

This clonotype occurred a few times. The V gene is TRBV6-5, the J gene TRBJ1-5; possible D gene TRBD1, 5 bases. V gave up 9 bases and J gave up 0 bases, with 9 bases separating them. CDR1 is MNHEY, CDR2 SVGAGI, per germline. This CDR3 has 13 residues. CDR3 protein: CASGHNSNQPQHF. CDR3 nucleotide sequence: TGTGCCAGTGGACACAATAGCAATCAGCCCCAGCATTTT.

At least ten counts were recorded for this clonotype. In DNA form, the CDR3 reads TGCAGCGGGGTGACAGGAGTGAACACTGAAGCTTTCTTT. Residues: CSGVTGVNTEAFF. The rearrangement uses TRBV29-1 and TRBJ1-1, with a possible D match to TRBD1 (6 bases). CDR3 length: 13 residues. Trimming took 7 bases from V and 0 from J, leaving 12 bases between them. In germline, CDR1 is SQVTM, CDR2 ANQGSEA.

The sample holds many counts of this clonotype. The gene calls are TRBV19 and TRBJ1-5; 10 bases agree with TRBD1. Germline assignment: CDR1 LNHDA and CDR2 SQIVND (reference sequence). Trimming cost V 7 bases and J 2 bases; bases outside gene matches: 11. The CDR3 is 17 residues long. CDR3 sequence reads: CASTPGQGIGGNQPQHF. The CDR3 nucleotides are TGTGCCAGTACCCCGGGACAGGGGATAGGTGGCAATCAGCCCCAGCATTTT.

This clonotype was counted ten times or more. The V gene is TRBV7-9, the J gene TRBJ2-5; D is unclear. The CDR3 is 13 residues long. Germline V CDR1 and CDR2: SEHNR, FQNEAQ (reference sequence). V was pared by 0 bases and J by 5 bases, with 7 bases between. The CDR3 bases are TGTGCCAGCAGCTTAGCTATCTCCGAGACCCAGTACTTC. Amino acids: CASSLAISETQYF.

The table lists this clonotype with a few counts. V gene TRBV6-5 combines with J gene TRBJ1-1, with D hard to call. The CDR3 has 14 residues. Trimming pared 0 bases from V and 1 base from J, leaving 6 bases between. Germline CDR1 reads MNHEY; CDR2 reads SVGAGI. Here the CDR3 reads CASSYSLTNTEAFF. CDR3 in DNA: TGTGCCAGCAGTTACTCTTTGACGAACACTGAAGCTTTCTTT.

V and J are TRBV20-1 and TRBJ2-7; 8 bases are shared with TRBD1. Trimming cost V 6 bases and J 2 bases; bases outside gene matches: 3. This CDR3 region has 12 residues. Germline V CDR1 and CDR2: DFQATT, SNEGSKA (reference sequence). The CDR3 DNA sequence: TGCAGTGCAAAGACAGGGGCCTACGAGCAGTACTTC. Translating gives CSAKTGAYEQYF.

About this clonotype itself: One junction end does not reproduce the germline sequence, and a read error may be involved. The chain uses TRBV6-6 and TRBJ1-1, with 9 bases that match TRBD1. CDR3 length: 12 amino acids. Germline-derived CDR1 and CDR2 are MNHNY and SVGAGI (reference sequence). In DNA, the CDR3 is TGTGCCAGCAGTTACTGGACAGGGGTGTGCCTCTTT. This sequence encodes CASSYWTGVCLF.

This clonotype came up many times. CDR3 DNA sequence: TGTGCCAGCAGCCACACGACAGGGGGGAATTCACCCCTCCACTTT. Protein sequence: CASSHTTGGNSPLHF. The chain uses TRBV7-9 and TRBJ1-6, with TRBD1 matching over 9 bases. V was pared by 5 bases and J by 7 bases, with 6 bases of the junction left unmatched. This CDR3 comprises 15 residues. The germline V gene has CDR1 SEHNR and CDR2 FQNEAQ (reference sequence). Together with reference TRBV7-9 and TRBJ1-6, the CDR3 gives the full variable domain: DTGVSQNPRHKITKRGQNVTFRCDPISEHNRLYWYRQTLGQGPEFLTYFQNEAQLEKSRLLSDRFSAERPKGSFSTLEIQRTEQGDSAMYLCASSHTTGGNSPLHFGNGTRLTVT.

This clonotype has more than one count but fewer than ten. The chain couples TRBV20-1 to TRBJ1-2; D uncertain. Trimming removed 3 bases from V and 6 bases from J, with 14 bases in between. This CDR3 region has 13 residues. Germline V gene data show CDR1 as DFQATT and CDR2 as SNEGSKA (reference sequence). The CDR3 reads CSASSGEGDGYTF. The CDR3 nucleotides read TGCAGTGCTAGTTCGGGTGAGGGTGATGGCTACACCTTC.

This clonotype was counted a few times. The V call is TRBV6-5, the J call TRBJ2-5; TRBD2 agrees at 12 bases. V dropped 7 bases and J dropped 9; count of bases not matched to a gene: 15. Germline loops: CDR1 MNHEY, CDR2 SVGAGI. The CDR3 has 16 amino acids. The CDR3 spells CASKTSGGSEGLAQYF. The CDR3 nucleotides read TGTGCCAGCAAAACTAGCGGGGGGTCTGAAGGATTGGCCCAGTACTTC.

There are a few counts of this clonotype. A single base separates this from a much larger clone, so it may be a read error. The chain has TRBV29-1 and TRBJ2-6; perhaps D is TRBD1 or TRBD2 (6 bases each). This CDR3 region has 16 residues. Germline V gene sequence: CDR1 SQVTM, CDR2 ANQGSEA. The CDR3 reads CSVVAGQHSGANGLTF. CDR3 coding DNA: TGCAGCGTTGTGGCGGGACAACACTCTGGGGCCAACGGCCTGACTTTC.

This clonotype was picked up many times. Here the CDR3 reads CASSSPGAGNTIYF. The CDR3 bases are TGTGCCAGCAGCTCCCCAGGGGCAGGAAACACCATATATTTT. This chain connects TRBV7-9 to TRBJ1-3; TRBD1 might be the D (6 bases). The germline V and J ends were trimmed by 4 bases and 4 bases, with 11 bases remaining between them. The CDR3 extends over 14 amino acids. Germline CDR1 reads SEHNR; CDR2 reads FQNEAQ (reference sequence).

The chain is built from TRBV15 and TRBJ2-5; the match to TRBD1 covers 7 bases. Trimming took 0 bases from V and 2 from J; bases not matched to a gene: 6. The CDR3 length is 16 residues. In germline, CDR1 is LNHNV, CDR2 YYDKDF (reference sequence). The CDR3 DNA reads as TGTGCCACCAGCAGAGATCTGGGACAGAAGCAAGAGACCCAGTACTTC. It is translated as CATSRDLGQKQETQYF.

This clonotype has only one observation. The chain has TRBV24-1 and TRBJ1-6; D not resolved. The CDR3 loop spans 14 amino acids. Germline V gives CDR1 KGHDR, CDR2 SFDVKD. V lost 7 bases and J 5 bases, leaving 11 bases between the germline ends. Written as DNA, the CDR3 is TGTGCCACCAGCGGACCCGGCGATAATTCACCCCTCCACTTT. Amino acids: CATSGPGDNSPLHF.

The V and J genes are TRBV10-3 and TRBJ1-6; 9 bases are a match to TRBD1. Germline assignment: CDR1 ENHRY and CDR2 SYGVKD. J lost 9 bases, V lost 7 bases, and 7 bases had no gene match. The CDR3 has 14 amino acids. The CDR3 protein is CAINPRTGVSPLHF. The CDR3 DNA is TGTGCCATCAACCCCAGGACAGGGGTTTCACCCCTCCACTTT.

The CDR3 loop is CASSPYRQVSGNTIYF. The CDR3 nucleotides are TGTGCCAGCAGCCCGTACCGACAAGTTTCTGGAAACACCATATATTTT. The chain carries TRBV7-6 and TRBJ1-3; D is undetermined. Germline lookup yields CDR1 SGHVS and CDR2 FNYEAQ. The V end was cut by 5 bases, the J end by 1 base, with 15 bases between. This CDR3 comprises 16 residues. Complete variable domain (other parts from reference TRBV7-6 and TRBJ1-3): GAGVSQSPRYKVTKRGQDVALRCDPISGHVSLYWYRQALGQGPEFLTYFNYEAQQDKSGLPNDRFSAERPEGSISTLTIQRTEQRDSAMYRCASSPYRQVSGNTIYFGEGSWLTVV.

In its sample, this clonotype was seen many times. This rearrangement joins TRBV2 to TRBJ1-1, with a weak D call TRBD1 (5 bases). Trimming left V 7 bases short and J 11 bases short, with 11 bases between. This CDR3 has 10 amino acids. Germline assignment: CDR1 SNHLY and CDR2 FYNNEI. The CDR3 loop is CASTGGTAFF. CDR3 in DNA: TGTGCCAGCACGGGGGGAACGGCTTTCTTT.

With respect to this clonotype: A single base separates this from a much larger clone, so it may be a read error. V gene TRBV7-6 combines with J gene TRBJ2-7; D gene ambiguous. Per the germline V gene, CDR1 is SGHVS and CDR2 is FNYEAQ. The CDR3 consists of 13 residues. The CDR3: CAGSLTRSGEQYF. CDR3 DNA: TGTGCCGGCAGCTTAACCCGGAGTGGCGAGCAGTACTTC. The whole variable domain, remainder taken from reference TRBV7-6 and TRBJ2-7, is GAGVSQSPRYKVTKRGQDVALRCDPISGHVSLYWYRQALGQGPEFLTYFNYEAQQDKSGLPNDRFSAERPEGSISTLTIQRTEQRDSAMYRCAGSLTRSGEQYFGPGTRLTVT.

This chain connects TRBV29-1 to TRBJ1-3; weak D call: TRBD1 (6 bases). Germline CDR1 reads SQVTM; CDR2 reads ANQGSEA. V was shortened by 7 bases and J by 2 bases, with 18 bases between the two germline ends. This CDR3 is 15 amino acids long. CDR3 loop: CSALDRVITGNTIYF. CDR3 bases: TGCAGCGCTCTGGACAGAGTCATAACTGGAAACACCATATATTTT.

This clonotype was recorded only once. V is TRBV29-1 and J is TRBJ2-7; 11 nucleotides match TRBD1. Losses at the gene ends were 3 bases for V and 4 bases for J; bases not matched to a gene: 8. From germline, CDR1 is SQVTM and CDR2 ANQGSEA. The CDR3 has 15 residues. The CDR3 DNA is TGCAGCGTTGAGGACAGGGGGCTCCTTACTTACGAGCAGTACTTC. Its protein product is CSVEDRGLLTYEQYF.